The 30 T cell receptor beta chains below were found in one sample sequenced in a study of T cell repertoires in cytomegalovirus infection. MiXCR, run by TCRdb on the reads, gives a single entry per CDR3 protein. In the table there are around 300,000 distinct CDR3 sequences, more than 9% of which are singletons. Specimen: PBMCs. These receptors were obtained from a human donor in good health (CMV status not recorded). Some clones in this sample may be carry-over from other donors' samples.

Details on this clonotype: A much larger clone differs from this one at a single base, so this may be a read error. The DNA is omitted, as the CDR3 cannot be located on it reliably, and the CDR3 follows TCRdb's listing. The chain has TRBV29-1 and TRBJ1-2; the D call TRBD1 from the table was never checked on the DNA. The CDR3 has 12 amino acids, counting both end residues. Germline assignment: CDR1 SQVTM and CDR2 ANQGSEA. The CDR3 loop reads CSVGTGNYGDTF.

This clonotype occurred many times. The chain is built from TRBV7-2 and TRBJ2-1; no clear D. The germline CDR1 and CDR2 sequences are SGHTA and FQGNSA. CDR3 length equals 14 residues. With 1 base removed from V and 10 bases from J, the gap between germline ends came to 14 bases. The CDR3 nucleotides read TGTGCCAGCAGCTTAGGAAGCACCCCATCCGAGCAGTTCTTC. It translates to CASSLGSTPSEQFF.

This clonotype was counted a few times. The genes are TRBV6-6 and TRBJ1-1; TRBD1 aligns across 7 bases. CDR3 length: 12 residues. The V gene end was trimmed by 4 bases and the J gene end by 11 bases; junction bases not matched to a gene: 7. In germline, CDR1 is MNHNY, CDR2 SVGAGI (reference sequence). The CDR3 region has the DNA TGTGCCAGCAGTTTCGTAACAGGGGTGGCTTTCTTT. It is translated as CASSFVTGVAFF.

This clonotype has at least ten counts. This chain connects TRBV7-2 to TRBJ1-1, with a tentative D call TRBD1 (5 bases). With 5 bases removed from V and 1 base from J, the gap between germline ends came to 11 bases. The CDR3 length is 14 residues. Germline CDR1 SGHTA, CDR2 FQGNSA. The CDR3 bases are TGTGCCAGCAGCCCCCAGGGACGGAACACTGAAGCTTTCTTT. The encoded protein is CASSPQGRNTEAFF.

CDR3 DNA sequence: TGTGCCAGCAGCTCAGGACAGGCGTACTCTGGGGCCAACGTCCTGACTTTC. As protein: CASSSGQAYSGANVLTF. The chain couples TRBV7-9 to TRBJ2-6; TRBD1 agrees at 7 bases. Germline V gives CDR1 SEHNR, CDR2 FQNEAQ (reference sequence). This CDR3 spans 17 amino acids. The V gene end was trimmed by 4 bases and the J gene end by 0 bases; junction bases not matched to a gene: 6.

This clonotype was counted ten times or more. This chain joins TRBV7-2 and TRBJ1-1; D is unresolved. Germline loops: CDR1 SGHTA, CDR2 FQGNSA. The CDR3 extends over 16 amino acids. Trimming removed 3 bases from V and 5 bases from J, with 19 bases in between. The CDR3 loop reads CASSLTGGRLGTEAFF. In nucleotides, the CDR3 is TGTGCCAGCAGCTTGACGGGTGGAAGGCTGGGGACTGAAGCTTTCTTT.

On this clonotype: A read error may produce the germline difference seen at one junction end. This chain joins TRBV12-3 or TRBV12-4 and TRBJ1-3, with a weak D call TRBD1 (5 bases). The length of the CDR3 is 16 residues. In DNA, the CDR3 is TGTGCCAGCAGTTTAAGGGGCGGTTCAGCTGGAAACACCTTATATTTT. Protein: CASSLRGGSAGNTLYF.

The rearrangement uses TRBV6-6 and TRBJ2-5; TRBD2 matches at 8 bases. The V segment lost 2 bases and the J segment 3 bases; nucleotides outside the gene matches: 14. The CDR3 is 18 amino acids. Germline V gene sequence: CDR1 MNHNY, CDR2 SVGAGI (reference sequence). The CDR3 nucleotides read TGTGCCAGCAGTTACCCCTCCGGGAGGGCGGGGGGAGAAGAGACCCAGTACTTC. It is translated as CASSYPSGRAGGEETQYF.

The chain has TRBV7-2 and TRBJ1-2; D uncertain. The CDR3 runs to 14 residues. The germline V gene has CDR1 SGHTA and CDR2 FQGNSA. Trimming cost V 3 bases and J 1 base, with 9 bases left between them. The CDR3 DNA reads TGTGCCAGCAGCTTGAGGCAAAGTAACTATGGCTACACCTTC. Amino acid sequence: CASSLRQSNYGYTF.

This clonotype has only a few counts. The chain couples TRBV7-3 to TRBJ1-6; unclear D gene. The CDR3 has 15 residues. Between the trimmed V and J ends, which lost 5 bases and 14 bases, there was a span of 22 bases. Per the germline V gene, CDR1 is SGHTA and CDR2 is FQGTGA. The CDR3 DNA reads TGTGCCAGCAGCCGATCGGGCACAGCCTACAAGTCCCTCCACTTT. This sequence encodes CASSRSGTAYKSLHF.

This clonotype was seen many times. V gene TRBV28 combines with J gene TRBJ2-7; 9 bases are shared with TRBD2. Losses at the gene ends were 4 bases for V and 4 bases for J; bases not matched to a gene: 8. This CDR3 has 15 residues. From germline, CDR1 is MDHEN and CDR2 SYDVKM. CDR3 DNA sequence: TGTGCCAGCAGTTACATTAGCGGGAGTAAATACGAGCAGTACTTC. Protein product: CASSYISGSKYEQYF.

This clonotype showed up many times. The chain employs TRBV7-2 and TRBJ1-6; the D gene is possibly TRBD1 (6 bases). This CDR3 contains 15 residues. Between the trimmed V and J ends, which lost 1 base and 10 bases, there was a span of 14 bases. The germline CDR1 and CDR2 sequences are SGHTA and FQGNSA. The CDR3 sequence is CASSLGDNSQSPLHF. Written as DNA, the CDR3 is TGTGCCAGCAGCTTAGGGGACAACTCGCAATCACCCCTCCACTTT. Full variable domain (outside the CDR3, taken from reference TRBV7-2 and TRBJ1-6): GAGVSQSPSNKVTEKGKDVELRCDPISGHTALYWYRQSLGQGLEFLIYFQGNSAPDKSGLPSDRFSAERTGGSVSTLTIQRTQQEDSAVYLCASSLGDNSQSPLHFGNGTRLTVT.

The chain is built from TRBV7-2 and TRBJ2-2; D might be TRBD2 (6 bases). The CDR3 length is 13 residues. In germline, CDR1 is SGHTA, CDR2 FQGNSA. V was pared by 6 bases and J by 8 bases, with 13 bases between. As DNA, the CDR3 is TGTGCCAGCAGTTGGGGGACTCCTGGGGAGCTGTTTTTT. Encoded protein: CASSWGTPGELFF.

This clonotype was counted at least ten times. This chain joins TRBV7-6 and TRBJ1-6; maybe TRBD1 (5 bases). CDR1 SGHVS and CDR2 FNYEAQ come from the germline V gene. This CDR3 has 15 amino acids. Trimming left V 4 bases short and J 7 bases short, with 14 bases between. CDR3: CASSSPGRENSPLHF. CDR3 in DNA: TGTGCCAGCAGCTCACCGGGACGGGAGAATTCACCCCTCCACTTT.

Ten or more counts support this clonotype. V usage is TRBV6-2 or TRBV6-3 and J usage is TRBJ1-6; no reliable D call. Per germline, CDR1 MNHEY and CDR2 SVGEGT. The germline V and J ends were trimmed by 7 bases and 8 bases, with 6 bases remaining between them. The CDR3 has 11 amino acids. The CDR3 bases are TGTGCCAGCAACACGGATTCACCCCTCCACTTT. Its protein is CASNTDSPLHF.

The chain joins TRBV15 to TRBJ2-3; weak D call: TRBD2 (6 bases). Per germline, CDR1 LNHNV and CDR2 YYDKDF (reference sequence). The CDR3 is 14 residues long. V dropped 0 bases and J dropped 3 bases, with 7 bases sitting between them. This CDR3 is CATSRDRGTDTQYF. CDR3 DNA: TGTGCCACCAGCAGAGATCGGGGGACAGATACGCAGTATTTT.

This clonotype was detected ten times or more. The V and J genes are TRBV7-8 and TRBJ2-1; D might be TRBD1 (6 bases). V lost 5 bases and J 5 bases, leaving 16 bases between the germline ends. This CDR3 is built from 15 residues. CDR1 SGHVS and CDR2 FQNEAQ come from the germline V gene. The CDR3 is CASSPGTLGNNEQFF. CDR3 nucleotide sequence: TGTGCCAGCAGCCCAGGGACACTGGGGAACAATGAGCAGTTCTTC. Supplemented by reference TRBV7-8 and TRBJ2-1, the full variable domain reads GAGVSQSPRYKVAKRGQDVALRCDPISGHVSLFWYQQALGQGPEFLTYFQNEAQLDKSGLPSDRFFAERPEGSVSTLKIQRTQQEDSAVYLCASSPGTLGNNEQFFGPGTRLTVL.

The chain combines TRBV6-5 with TRBJ1-5; TRBD1 matches 11 bases. V shed 5 bases, J shed 4 bases, and the junction held 10 bases outside the gene matches. The length of the CDR3 is 17 residues. Germline V gene lookup returns CDR1 MNHEY and CDR2 SVGAGI. CDR3 in amino acids: CASSRTGTGGRNQPQHF. The DNA of the CDR3 is TGTGCCAGCAGTCGAACCGGGACAGGGGGAAGAAATCAGCCCCAGCATTTT.

The chain recombines TRBV5-1 with TRBJ2-1; 9 bases fit TRBD2. Germline-derived CDR1 and CDR2 are SGHRS and YFSETQ. The V gene end was trimmed by 3 bases and the J gene end by 0 bases; junction bases not matched to a gene: 7. CDR3 length: 17 residues. The CDR3 region is CASSWDSGGLSYNEQFF. CDR3 coding DNA: TGCGCCAGCAGCTGGGATAGCGGGGGTCTCTCCTACAATGAGCAGTTCTTC.

This clonotype has more than one count but fewer than ten. The gene calls are TRBV15 and TRBJ2-5; possibly TRBD2 for D (7 bases). Trimming left V 2 bases short and J 5 bases short, with 18 bases between. The CDR3 has 16 residues. The germline CDR1 and CDR2 sequences are LNHNV and YYDKDF (reference sequence). The CDR3 DNA is TGTGCCACCAGCAGATTTGGGGGGGGCGCTAGTGAGACCCAGTACTTC. This translates into CATSRFGGGASETQYF. Full variable domain (remainder filled in from reference TRBV15 and TRBJ2-5): DAMVIQNPRYQVTQFGKPVTLSCSQTLNHNVMYWYQQKSSQAPKLLFHYYDKDFNNEADTPDNFQSRRPNTSFCFLDIRSPGLGDTAMYLCATSRFGGGASETQYFGPGTRLLVL.

Many counts were recorded for this clonotype. The chain couples TRBV7-2 to TRBJ1-6; D gene unclear. The CDR3 contains 12 residues. Germline CDR1 reads SGHTA; CDR2 reads FQGNSA. V gave up 1 base and J gave up 9 bases, with 4 bases separating them. For the CDR3, the DNA is TGTGCCAGCAGCTTAGTCGGTTCACCCCTCCACTTT. It yields the protein CASSLVGSPLHF. The entire variable domain, with the rest obtained from reference TRBV7-2 and TRBJ1-6, is as follows: GAGVSQSPSNKVTEKGKDVELRCDPISGHTALYWYRQSLGQGLEFLIYFQGNSAPDKSGLPSDRFSAERTGGSVSTLTIQRTQQEDSAVYLCASSLVGSPLHFGNGTRLTVT.

V usage is TRBV7-2 and J usage is TRBJ1-5; 7 positions agree with TRBD1. The CDR3 has 15 residues. After removal of 5 bases from V and 0 bases from J, the junction contained 4 bases not matched to a gene. The germline gives CDR1 SGHTA, CDR2 FQGNSA. CDR3 sequence reads: CASSIGQDSNQPQHF. CDR3 coding DNA: TGTGCCAGCAGCATAGGACAGGATAGCAATCAGCCCCAGCATTTT.

This clonotype was picked up many times. This rearrangement joins TRBV15 to TRBJ1-6, with D possibly TRBD1 on 6 matching bases. Per germline, CDR1 LNHNV and CDR2 YYDKDF (reference sequence). Trimming cost V 0 bases and J 10 bases, with 13 bases left between them. There are 15 residues in the CDR3. CDR3 residues: CATSRDGRGDSPLHF. The CDR3 DNA reads as TGTGCCACCAGCAGAGACGGCAGGGGCGACTCACCCCTCCACTTT.

A few counts support this clonotype. The chain employs TRBV6-1 and TRBJ1-4; D remains unclear. This CDR3 is built from 16 residues. Germline loops: CDR1 MNHNS, CDR2 SASEGT. V shed 0 bases and J shed 2 bases, with 10 bases lying between them. The CDR3 region is CASSEASRVTNEKLFF. In DNA form, the CDR3 reads TGTGCCAGCAGTGAAGCCAGTCGGGTCACTAATGAAAAACTGTTTTTT.

This clonotype has just a few counts. The chain recombines TRBV19 with TRBJ2-1, with D hard to call. This CDR3 is built from 16 residues. Germline V gene sequence: CDR1 LNHDA, CDR2 SQIVND (reference sequence). V lost 5 bases to trimming and J lost 1 base, with 15 bases between them. CDR3 residues: CASSHGGLPSYNEQFF. In DNA form, the CDR3 reads TGTGCCAGTAGTCATGGCGGCCTACCTTCCTACAATGAGCAGTTCTTC.

Many counts were recorded for this clonotype. J is TRBJ1-2 and V is TRBV7-2; D call uncertain. This CDR3 has 15 amino acids. Trimming cost V 5 bases and J 4 bases, with 17 bases left between them. Germline CDR1 SGHTA, CDR2 FQGNSA. In DNA form, the CDR3 reads TGTGCCAGCAGCCCAAAAGGCATACCCGGCTATGGCTACACCTTC. This gives the protein CASSPKGIPGYGYTF.

The table lists this clonotype with many counts. The gene calls are TRBV5-1 and TRBJ1-2; no clear D. Trimming removed 0 bases at V and 7 bases at J, with 13 bases between. The CDR3 covers 14 residues. From germline, CDR1 is SGHRS and CDR2 YFSETQ. In DNA, the CDR3 is TGCGCCAGCAGCTTGGCCGTGGGTACGAGTGGCTACACCTTC. This codes for CASSLAVGTSGYTF.

The gene calls are TRBV7-2 and TRBJ1-2; TRBD1 aligns across 8 bases. Germline V gene data show CDR1 as SGHTA and CDR2 as FQGNSA. Trimming took 5 bases from V and 7 from J; bases not matched to a gene: 9. This CDR3 is 14 amino acids long. The CDR3 region is CASSHAQGVSGYTF. The CDR3 coding sequence is TGTGCCAGCAGCCACGCACAGGGGGTGAGTGGCTACACCTTC.

This clonotype was recorded many times. The chain carries TRBV7-6 and TRBJ1-3; possible D gene TRBD1, 6 bases. The germline V gene has CDR1 SGHVS and CDR2 FNYEAQ. The CDR3 spans 16 residues. The V and J ends lost 3 bases and 3 bases respectively, with 15 bases between them. The chain's CDR3 is CASSFRSGGLGNTIYF. The CDR3 DNA follows: TGTGCCAGCAGCTTCCGTTCGGGGGGGCTTGGAAACACCATATATTTT.

This clonotype showed up many times. The chain combines TRBV6-5 with TRBJ2-1; the D is unclear. The CDR3 covers 15 residues. V lost 6 bases and J 0 bases, leaving 12 bases between the germline ends. Germline V gene data show CDR1 as MNHEY and CDR2 as SVGAGI. The CDR3 sequence: CASSSDRSSYNEQFF. CDR3 nucleotide sequence: TGTGCCAGCAGCAGCGACCGGAGCTCCTACAATGAGCAGTTCTTC.